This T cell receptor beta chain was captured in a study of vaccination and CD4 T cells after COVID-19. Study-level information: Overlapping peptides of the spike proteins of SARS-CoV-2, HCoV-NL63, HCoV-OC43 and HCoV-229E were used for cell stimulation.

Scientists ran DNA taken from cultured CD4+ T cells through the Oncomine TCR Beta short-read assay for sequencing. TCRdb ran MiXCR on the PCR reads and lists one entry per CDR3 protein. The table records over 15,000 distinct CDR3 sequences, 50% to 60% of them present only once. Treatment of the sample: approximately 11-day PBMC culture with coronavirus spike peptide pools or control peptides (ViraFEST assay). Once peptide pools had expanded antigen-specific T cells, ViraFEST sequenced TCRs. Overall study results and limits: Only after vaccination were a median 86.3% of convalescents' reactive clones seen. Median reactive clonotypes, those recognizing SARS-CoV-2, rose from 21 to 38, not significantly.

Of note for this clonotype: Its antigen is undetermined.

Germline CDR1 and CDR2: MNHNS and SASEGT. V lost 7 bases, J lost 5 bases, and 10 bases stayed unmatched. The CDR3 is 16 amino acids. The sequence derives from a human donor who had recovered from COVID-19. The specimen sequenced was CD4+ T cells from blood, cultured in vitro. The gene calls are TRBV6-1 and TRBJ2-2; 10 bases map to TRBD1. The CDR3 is CASTDRWGQGTGELFF. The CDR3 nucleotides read TGTGCCAGCACTGACCGTTGGGGACAGGGGACCGGGGAGCTGTTTTTT.